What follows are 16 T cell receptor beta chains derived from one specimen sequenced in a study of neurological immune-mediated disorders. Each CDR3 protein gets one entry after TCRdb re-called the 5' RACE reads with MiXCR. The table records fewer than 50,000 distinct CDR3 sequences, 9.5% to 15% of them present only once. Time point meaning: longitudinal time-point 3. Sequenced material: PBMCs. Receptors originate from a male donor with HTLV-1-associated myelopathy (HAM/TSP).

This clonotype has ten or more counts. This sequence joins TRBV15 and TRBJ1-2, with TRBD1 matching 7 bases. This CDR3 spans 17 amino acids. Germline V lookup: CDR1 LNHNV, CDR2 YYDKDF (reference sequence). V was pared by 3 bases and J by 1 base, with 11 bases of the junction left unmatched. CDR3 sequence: CATSRAKTGPRNYGYTF. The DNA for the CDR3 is TGTGCCACCAGCAGGGCCAAGACAGGGCCCCGTAACTATGGCTACACCTTC. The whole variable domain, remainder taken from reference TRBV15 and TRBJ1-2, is DAMVIQNPRYQVTQFGKPVTLSCSQTLNHNVMYWYQQKSSQAPKLLFHYYDKDFNNEADTPDNFQSRRPNTSFCFLDIRSPGLGDTAMYLCATSRAKTGPRNYGYTFGSGTRLTVV.

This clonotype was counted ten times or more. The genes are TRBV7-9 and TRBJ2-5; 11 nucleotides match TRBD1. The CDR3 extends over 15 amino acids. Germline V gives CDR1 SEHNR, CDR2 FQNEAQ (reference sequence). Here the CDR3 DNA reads TGTGTCGTCGTCCGGGACAGGGGGGGTTCCGAGACCCAGTACTTC. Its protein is CVVVRDRGGSETQYF.

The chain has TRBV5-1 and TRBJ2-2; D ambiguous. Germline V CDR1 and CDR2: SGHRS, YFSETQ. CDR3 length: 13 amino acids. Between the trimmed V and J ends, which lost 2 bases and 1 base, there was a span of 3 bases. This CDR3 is CASSFQNTGELFF. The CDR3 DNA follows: TGCGCCAGCAGCTTCCAGAACACCGGGGAGCTGTTTTTT.

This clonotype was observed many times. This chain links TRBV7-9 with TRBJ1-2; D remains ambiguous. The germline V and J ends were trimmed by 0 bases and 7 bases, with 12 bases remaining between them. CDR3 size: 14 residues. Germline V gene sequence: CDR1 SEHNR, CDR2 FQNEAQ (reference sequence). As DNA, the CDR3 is TGTGCCAGCAGCTTAGCCGTAAGGGCCGGTGGCTACACCTTC. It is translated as CASSLAVRAGGYTF.

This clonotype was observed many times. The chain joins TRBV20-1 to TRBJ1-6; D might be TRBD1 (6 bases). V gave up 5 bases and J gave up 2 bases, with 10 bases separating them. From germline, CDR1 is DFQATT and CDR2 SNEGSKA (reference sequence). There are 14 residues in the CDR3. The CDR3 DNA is TGCAGTGCTTACCGGGACACCTATAATTCACCCCTCCACTTT. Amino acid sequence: CSAYRDTYNSPLHF.

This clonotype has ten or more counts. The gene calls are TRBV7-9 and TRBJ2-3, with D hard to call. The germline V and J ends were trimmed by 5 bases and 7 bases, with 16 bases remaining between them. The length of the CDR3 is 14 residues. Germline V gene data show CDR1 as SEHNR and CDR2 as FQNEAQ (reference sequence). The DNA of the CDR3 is TGTGCCAGCAGCGTATCCGTTCAGACAAATACGCAGTATTTT. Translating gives CASSVSVQTNTQYF.

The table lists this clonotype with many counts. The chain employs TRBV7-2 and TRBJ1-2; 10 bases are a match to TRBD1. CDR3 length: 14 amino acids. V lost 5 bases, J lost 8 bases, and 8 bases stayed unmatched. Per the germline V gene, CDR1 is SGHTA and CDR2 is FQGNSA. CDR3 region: CASSTGQGSRGYTF. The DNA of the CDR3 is TGTGCCAGCAGCACGGGACAGGGGTCCCGCGGCTACACCTTC. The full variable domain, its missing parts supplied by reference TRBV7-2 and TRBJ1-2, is GAGVSQSPSNKVTEKGKDVELRCDPISGHTALYWYRQSLGQGLEFLIYFQGNSAPDKSGLPSDRFSAERTGGSVSTLTIQRTQQEDSAVYLCASSTGQGSRGYTFGSGTRLTVV.

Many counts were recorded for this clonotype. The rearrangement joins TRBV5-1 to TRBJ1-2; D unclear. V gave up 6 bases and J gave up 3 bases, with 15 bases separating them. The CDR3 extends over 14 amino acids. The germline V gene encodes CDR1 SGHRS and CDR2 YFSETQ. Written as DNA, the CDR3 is TGCGCCAGCACCCCCGCCGGGGTCGACTATGGCTACACCTTC. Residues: CASTPAGVDYGYTF.

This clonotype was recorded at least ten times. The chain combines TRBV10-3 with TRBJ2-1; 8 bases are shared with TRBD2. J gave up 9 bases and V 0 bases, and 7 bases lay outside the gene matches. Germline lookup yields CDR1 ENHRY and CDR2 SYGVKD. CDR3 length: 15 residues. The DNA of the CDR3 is TGTGCCATCAGTGAGTCGGACGGGGGGGCTGGTGAGCAGTTCTTC. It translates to CAISESDGGAGEQFF.

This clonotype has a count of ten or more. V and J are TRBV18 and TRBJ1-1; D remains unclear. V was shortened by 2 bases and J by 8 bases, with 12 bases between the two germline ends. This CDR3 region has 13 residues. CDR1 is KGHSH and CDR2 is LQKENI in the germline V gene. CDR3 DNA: TGTGCCAGCTCACCAAACGGGAAGGGCGAAGCTTTCTTT. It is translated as CASSPNGKGEAFF.

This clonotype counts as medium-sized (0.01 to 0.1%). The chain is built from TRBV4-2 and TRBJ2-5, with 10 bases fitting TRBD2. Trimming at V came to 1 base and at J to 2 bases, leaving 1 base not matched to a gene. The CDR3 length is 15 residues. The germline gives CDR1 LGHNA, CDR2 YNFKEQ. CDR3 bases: TGTGCCAGCAGCCAAGGGACTAGCGGTCAAGAGACCCAGTACTTC. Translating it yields CASSQGTSGQETQYF.

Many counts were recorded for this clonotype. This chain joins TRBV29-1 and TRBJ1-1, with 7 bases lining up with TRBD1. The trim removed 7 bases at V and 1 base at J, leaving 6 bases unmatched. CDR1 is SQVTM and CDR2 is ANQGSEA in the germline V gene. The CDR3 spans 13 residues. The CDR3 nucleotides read TGCAGCGGTGACAGGGTTGGGAACACTGAAGCTTTCTTT. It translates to CSGDRVGNTEAFF.

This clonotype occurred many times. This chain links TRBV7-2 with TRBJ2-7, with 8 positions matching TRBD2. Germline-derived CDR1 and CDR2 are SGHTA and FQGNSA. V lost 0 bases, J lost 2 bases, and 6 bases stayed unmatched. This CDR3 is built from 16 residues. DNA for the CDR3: TGTGCCAGCAGCTTAGCGGCCAGCGGGGGTACCTACGAGCAGTACTTC. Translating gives CASSLAASGGTYEQYF.

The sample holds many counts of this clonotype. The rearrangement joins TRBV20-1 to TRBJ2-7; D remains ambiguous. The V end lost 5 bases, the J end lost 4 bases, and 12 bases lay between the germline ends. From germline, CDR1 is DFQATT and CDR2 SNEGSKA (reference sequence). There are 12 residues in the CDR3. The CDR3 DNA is TGCAGTGCTGGGTCTTTAGGGTACGAGCAGTACTTC. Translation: CSAGSLGYEQYF.

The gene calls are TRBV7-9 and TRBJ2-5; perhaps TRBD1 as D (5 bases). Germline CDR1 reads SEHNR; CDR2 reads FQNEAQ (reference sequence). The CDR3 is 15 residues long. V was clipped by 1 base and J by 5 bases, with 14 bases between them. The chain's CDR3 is CASSLGVRDTETQYF. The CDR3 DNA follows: TGTGCCAGCAGCTTAGGGGTCAGGGATACGGAGACCCAGTACTTC.

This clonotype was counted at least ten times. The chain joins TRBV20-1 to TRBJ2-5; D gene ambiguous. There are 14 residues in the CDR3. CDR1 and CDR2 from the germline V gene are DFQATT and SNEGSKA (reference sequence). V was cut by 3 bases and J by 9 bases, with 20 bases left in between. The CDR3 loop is CSASGLVTQMSQYF. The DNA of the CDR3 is TGCAGTGCTAGCGGCCTAGTGACCCAGATGTCCCAGTACTTC.